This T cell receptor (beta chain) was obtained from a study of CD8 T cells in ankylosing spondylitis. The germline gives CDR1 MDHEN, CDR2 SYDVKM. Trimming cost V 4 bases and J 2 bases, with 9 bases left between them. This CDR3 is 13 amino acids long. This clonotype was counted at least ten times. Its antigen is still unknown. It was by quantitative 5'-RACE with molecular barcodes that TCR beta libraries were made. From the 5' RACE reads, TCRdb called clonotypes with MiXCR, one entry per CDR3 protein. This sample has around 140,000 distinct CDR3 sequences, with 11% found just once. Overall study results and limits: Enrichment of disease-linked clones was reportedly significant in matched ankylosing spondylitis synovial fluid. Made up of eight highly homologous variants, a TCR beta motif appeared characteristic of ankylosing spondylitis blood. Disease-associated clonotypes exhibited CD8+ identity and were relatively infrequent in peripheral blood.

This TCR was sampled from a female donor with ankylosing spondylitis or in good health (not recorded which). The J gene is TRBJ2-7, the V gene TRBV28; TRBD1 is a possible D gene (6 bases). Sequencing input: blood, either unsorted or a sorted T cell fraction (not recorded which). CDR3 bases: TGTGCCAGCAGTTGGGACACCACCTACGAGCAGTACTTC. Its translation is CASSWDTTYEQYF. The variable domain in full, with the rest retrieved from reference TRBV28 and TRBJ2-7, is DVKVTQSSRYLVKRTGEKVFLECVQDMDHENMFWYRQDPGLGLRLIYFSYDVKMKEKGDIPEGYSVSREKKERFSLILESASTNQTSMYLCASSWDTTYEQYFGPGTRLTVT.